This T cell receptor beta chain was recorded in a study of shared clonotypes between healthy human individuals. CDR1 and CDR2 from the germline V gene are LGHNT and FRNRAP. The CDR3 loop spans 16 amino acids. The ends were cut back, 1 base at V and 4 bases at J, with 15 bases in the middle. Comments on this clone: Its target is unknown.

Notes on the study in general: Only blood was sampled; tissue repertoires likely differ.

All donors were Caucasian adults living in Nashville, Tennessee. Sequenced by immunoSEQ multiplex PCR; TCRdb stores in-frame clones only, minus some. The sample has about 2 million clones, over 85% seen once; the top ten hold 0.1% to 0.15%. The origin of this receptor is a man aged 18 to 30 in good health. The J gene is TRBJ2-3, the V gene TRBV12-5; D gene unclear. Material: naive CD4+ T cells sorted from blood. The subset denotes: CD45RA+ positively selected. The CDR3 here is CASGLERKTFPDTQYF. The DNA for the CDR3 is TGTGCTAGTGGTTTGGAGCGTAAGACTTTTCCAGATACGCAGTATTTT.